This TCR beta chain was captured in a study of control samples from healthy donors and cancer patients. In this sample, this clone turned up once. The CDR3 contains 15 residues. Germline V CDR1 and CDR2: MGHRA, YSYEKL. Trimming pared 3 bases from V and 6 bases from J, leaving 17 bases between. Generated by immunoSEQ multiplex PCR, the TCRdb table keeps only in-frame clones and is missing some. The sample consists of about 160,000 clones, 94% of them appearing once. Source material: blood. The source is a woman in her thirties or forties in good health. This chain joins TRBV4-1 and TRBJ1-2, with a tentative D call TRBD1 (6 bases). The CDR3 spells CASSHFRQGKNGYTF. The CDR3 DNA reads TGCGCCAGCAGCCATTTTAGGCAGGGGAAGAATGGCTACACCTTC.